The 31 T cell receptor beta chains below come from one sample, sequenced in a study of blood T cell repertoires in COVID-19. Profiling relied on immunoSEQ multiplex PCR, and the TCRdb table lists in-frame clones only, not all of them. The table has more than 85,000 clones, approximately 87% seen once. Sequencing used peripheral blood. All receptors derive from a woman aged 60-75 years with acute or convalescent COVID-19.

J is TRBJ2-3 and V is TRBV20-1; D gene uncertain. V shed 3 bases and J shed 0 bases, with 19 bases lying between them. Germline V CDR1 and CDR2: DFQATT, SNEGSKA (reference sequence). The length of the CDR3 is 17 residues. CDR3 protein: CSASVSPARGSTDTQYF. For the CDR3, the DNA is TGCAGTGCTAGTGTCAGTCCGGCTAGAGGTAGCACAGATACGCAGTATTTT.

The V call is TRBV7-9, the J call TRBJ2-7; weak D call: TRBD1 (6 bases). Trimming removed 1 base at V and 3 bases at J, with 10 bases between. CDR3 length equals 14 residues. The germline CDR1 and CDR2 sequences are SEHNR and FQNEAQ (reference sequence). Written as DNA, the CDR3 is TGTGCCAGCAGCTTAGTTGGCAGGGGCTACGAGCAGTACTTC. Its protein product is CASSLVGRGYEQYF.

About this clone itself: The identical CDR3 is also encoded by other nucleotide sequences in the sample. The rearrangement uses TRBV9 and TRBJ1-1; D is possibly TRBD1 (5 bases). Trimming left V 0 bases short and J 2 bases short, with 8 bases between. Per the germline V gene, CDR1 is SGDLS and CDR2 is YYNGEE. The CDR3 totals 14 residues. CDR3 nucleotides: TGTGCCAGCAGCGTAGGACAGCGAAACACTGAAGCTTTCTTT. Protein product: CASSVGQRNTEAFF.

This chain links TRBV12-3 or TRBV12-4 with TRBJ2-2; the D gene is possibly TRBD1 (6 bases). The CDR3 totals 12 residues. V lost 4 bases, J lost 9 bases, and 9 bases lay in between. This CDR3 reads CASSSGQRELFF. CDR3 in DNA: TGTGCCAGCAGTTCTGGACAGCGGGAGCTGTTTTTT.

The rearrangement joins TRBV24-1 to TRBJ2-1; D is perhaps TRBD1 (6 bases). The CDR3 runs 14 residues. Trimming pared 1 base from V and 8 bases from J, leaving 11 bases between. Looked up from germline, CDR1 is KGHDR and CDR2 is SFDVKD. The CDR3 DNA reads as TGTGCCACCAGTGATTTACAGGGTCTGGATGAGCAGTTCTTC. Its translation is CATSDLQGLDEQFF.

CDR3 nucleotides: TGTGCCAGCAGCCCGAGACAGGGGACAATTGAAGCTTTCTTT. This gives the protein CASSPRQGTIEAFF. The chain joins TRBV3-1 (or the pseudogene TRBV3-2) to TRBJ1-1; 8 nucleotides match TRBD1. The CDR3 consists of 14 residues. CDR1 and CDR2 (germline): LGHDT, YNNKEL (reference sequence). The junction had 8 bases not matched to a gene; V was cut back by 4 bases and J by 7 bases.

In this sample, this clone turned up once. V and J are TRBV27 and TRBJ2-4; TRBD2 aligns across 7 bases. Germline V gives CDR1 MNHEY, CDR2 SMNVEV (reference sequence). The CDR3 consists of 16 residues. After removal of 0 bases from V and 0 bases from J, the junction contained 2 bases not matched to a gene. In DNA, the CDR3 is TGTGCCAGCAGTTTATCTAGCGGGCAAGCCAAAAACATTCAGTACTTC. Translation gives CASSLSSGQAKNIQYF.

The gene calls are TRBV7-9 and TRBJ2-7; TRBD1 matches at 8 bases. Unmatched junction bases numbered 12, after V lost 3 bases and J lost 5 bases. The CDR3 is 16 amino acids. Germline CDR1 is SEHNR and CDR2 is FQNEAQ (reference sequence). CDR3 sequence reads: CASSLLDRGVIDEQYF. CDR3 sequence (DNA): TGTGCCAGCAGCTTGCTTGACAGGGGCGTCATTGACGAGCAGTACTTC.

This clone was counted a single time. V gene TRBV7-9 combines with J gene TRBJ2-5, with TRBD1 identical over 9 bases. The CDR3 runs 17 residues. CDR1 and CDR2 from the germline V gene are SEHNR and FQNEAQ (reference sequence). V was clipped by 5 bases and J by 4 bases; unmatched bases: 14. The DNA for the CDR3 is TGTGCCAGCAGCCCCACAGGGGGCAATGGGTACGGAGAGACCCAGTACTTC. The encoded protein is CASSPTGGNGYGETQYF.

The gene calls are TRBV5-1 and TRBJ1-1; no clear D gene. The CDR3 sequence is 15 residues long. Trimming took off 0 bases at V and 0 bases at J, with 9 bases between the two ends. Germline V gene data show CDR1 as SGHRS and CDR2 as YFSETQ. CDR3 residues: CASSLESFLNTEAFF. CDR3 DNA sequence: TGCGCCAGCAGCTTGGAATCTTTTTTGAACACTGAAGCTTTCTTT. The variable domain in full, completed from reference TRBV5-1 and TRBJ1-1, reads KAGVTQTPRYLIKTRGQQVTLSCSPISGHRSVSWYQQTPGQGLQFLFEYFSETQRNKGNFPGRFSGRQFSNSRSEMNVSTLELGDSALYLCASSLESFLNTEAFFGQGTRLTVV.

The rearrangement uses TRBV7-2 and TRBJ2-7; D is perhaps TRBD2 (6 bases). The CDR3 has 14 residues. The germline gives CDR1 SGHTA, CDR2 FQGNSA. Trimming left V 5 bases short and J 1 base short, with 12 bases between. This CDR3 is CASSTRDFSYEQYF. The CDR3 DNA sequence: TGTGCCAGCAGCACCCGGGACTTTTCCTACGAGCAGTACTTC.

The chain links TRBV27 to TRBJ2-7; no clear D gene. Per germline, CDR1 MNHEY and CDR2 SMNVEV (reference sequence). The CDR3 runs to 13 residues. Deletions cut 6 bases from V and 4 bases from J, with 13 bases between. The CDR3 bases are TGTGCCAGCAGCCGACGACCGACTTACGAGCAGTACTTC. It codes for CASSRRPTYEQYF.

This clone turned up a few times. The gene calls are TRBV9 and TRBJ2-7; D gene unclear. The CDR3 totals 14 residues. V dropped 3 bases and J dropped 2 bases, with 12 bases sitting between them. The germline V gene has CDR1 SGDLS and CDR2 YYNGEE. The CDR3 spells CASSGGGYTYEQYF. CDR3 bases: TGTGCCAGCAGCGGCGGCGGATACACCTACGAGCAGTACTTC.

The rearrangement links TRBV10-1 to TRBJ2-3; D might be TRBD2 (5 bases). There are 11 residues in the CDR3. Looked up from germline, CDR1 is WNHNN and CDR2 is SYGVQD (reference sequence). The germline V and J ends were trimmed by 3 bases and 9 bases, with 7 bases remaining between them. The CDR3 loop is CASSERETQYF. Here the CDR3 DNA reads TGCGCCAGCAGTGAAAGGGAGACGCAGTATTTT.

A single count supports this clone. The DNA of the CDR3 is TGTGCCAGCAGCCGAACTAGCGGGAGAGGCACCGGGGAGCTGTTTTTT. It translates to CASSRTSGRGTGELFF. V usage is TRBV4-2 and J usage is TRBJ2-2; the match to TRBD2 covers 11 bases. In germline, CDR1 is LGHNA, CDR2 YNFKEQ. The CDR3 loop spans 16 amino acids. V lost 4 bases to trimming and J lost 4 bases; unmatched junction nucleotides: 5.

The rearrangement joins TRBV5-6 to TRBJ1-3; unclear D gene. Germline-derived CDR1 and CDR2 are SGHDT and YYEEEE. The V and J ends lost 0 bases and 4 bases respectively, with 8 bases between them. The CDR3 covers 14 residues. In DNA, the CDR3 is TGTGCCAGCAGCTTGGCAGGCCCCGGAAACACCATATATTTT. This gives the protein CASSLAGPGNTIYF.

The chain employs TRBV7-2 and TRBJ2-5; the D is unclear. V gave up 4 bases and J gave up 5 bases, with 14 bases separating them. Germline V lookup: CDR1 SGHTA, CDR2 FQGNSA. There are 14 residues in the CDR3. The CDR3 protein is CASSYQRASETQYF. The CDR3 nucleotides read TGTGCCAGCAGCTACCAAAGAGCGTCGGAGACCCAGTACTTC.

The rearrangement uses TRBV21-1 and TRBJ2-5; TRBD1 is the table's D call, not checked against the DNA. TRBV21-1 is described as a pseudogene. The CDR3 covers 15 residues. CDR3 coding DNA: TGTGCCAGCAGCAAAGTTAGCAGGGGAACTTCTACCCAGTACTTC. It is translated as CASSKVSRGTSTQYF.

The chain uses TRBV28 and TRBJ1-2; weak D call: TRBD1 (5 bases). V dropped 7 bases and J dropped 4 bases, with 19 bases sitting between them. CDR3 size: 15 residues. Looked up from germline, CDR1 is MDHEN and CDR2 is SYDVKM. CDR3 protein: CASTKDIRGIYGYTF. The CDR3 nucleotides read TGTGCCAGCACCAAGGACATTCGCGGCATCTATGGCTACACCTTC.

The DNA of the CDR3 is TGTGCCTGGAGTGTGGCCCCCGCCCCCAATACAGGGTTATGGAATCAGCCCCAGCATTTT. Amino acids: CAWSVAPAPNTGLWNQPQHF. The chain links TRBV30 to TRBJ1-5; D possibly corresponds to TRBD1 (6 bases). Germline CDR1 and CDR2: GTSNPN and SVGIG (reference sequence). This CDR3 spans 20 amino acids. V lost 0 bases, J lost 4 bases, and 28 bases lay in between.

The V and J genes are TRBV7-9 and TRBJ2-7; TRBD2 aligns across 7 bases. Germline-derived CDR1 and CDR2 are SEHNR and FQNEAQ (reference sequence). This CDR3 is built from 12 residues. The V segment lost 1 base and the J segment 8 bases; nucleotides outside the gene matches: 2. This chain's CDR3 is CASSLETSQQYF. CDR3 sequence (DNA): TGTGCCAGCAGCTTAGAGACTAGCCAGCAGTACTTC.

This chain joins TRBV6-2 or TRBV6-3 and TRBJ1-1, with a weak D call TRBD1 (5 bases). Trimming removed 5 bases from V and 11 bases from J, with 18 bases in between. The germline V gene encodes CDR1 MNHEY and CDR2 SVGEGT. This CDR3 comprises 13 residues. CDR3 loop: CASSALGGVRAFF. The CDR3 bases are TGTGCCAGCAGTGCTCTGGGGGGGGTTCGTGCTTTCTTT.

The chain links TRBV30 to TRBJ1-2; D remains ambiguous. Germline V gives CDR1 GTSNPN, CDR2 SVGIG (reference sequence). The V gene lost 5 bases and the J gene lost 8 bases, with 24 bases spanning the gap. This CDR3 contains 15 residues. CDR3 region: CAWGLPASGMGGYTF. CDR3 DNA: TGTGCCTGGGGCCTGCCCGCGAGCGGCATGGGGGGCTACACCTTC.

This clone was counted a few times. The rearrangement links TRBV3-1 (or the pseudogene TRBV3-2) to TRBJ1-6, with D possibly matching TRBD1 (5 bases). Germline V gene data show CDR1 as LGHDT and CDR2 as YNNKEL (reference sequence). Trimming took off 5 bases at V and 12 bases at J, with 14 bases between the two ends. This CDR3 is 13 amino acids long. CDR3 region: CASSSHLRGPLHF. CDR3 nucleotide sequence: TGTGCCAGCAGCTCGCACCTAAGGGGACCCCTCCACTTT.

CDR3 DNA sequence: TGCGCCAGCAGCCTAGAGGTACTAGCGGGAGTTTCTAGCGGGGAGCTGTTTTTT. Protein product: CASSLEVLAGVSSGELFF. The chain has TRBV4-3 and TRBJ2-2; TRBD2 aligns across 11 bases. The J segment lost 7 bases and the V segment lost 4 bases, leaving 14 bases of the junction unmatched. This CDR3 has 18 amino acids. Looked up from germline, CDR1 is LGHNA and CDR2 is YSLEER.

This clone was recorded a few times. The V gene is TRBV29-1, the J gene TRBJ1-3, with 9 bases matching TRBD1. This CDR3 is 15 amino acids long. The germline V gene has CDR1 SQVTM and CDR2 ANQGSEA. Trimming cost V 7 bases and J 2 bases; bases outside gene matches: 9. This CDR3 reads CSAGDRANPGNTIYF. CDR3 bases: TGCAGCGCCGGGGACAGGGCAAACCCTGGAAACACCATATATTTT.

The chain couples TRBV3-1 (or the pseudogene TRBV3-2) to TRBJ2-7; 9 bases are shared with TRBD2. The V gene's germline CDR1 is LGHDT and CDR2 YNNKEL (reference sequence). There are 20 residues in the CDR3. The V segment lost 4 bases and the J segment 0 bases; nucleotides outside the gene matches: 19. The CDR3 sequence: CASSPRAPGGSGRGSYEQYF. In nucleotides, the CDR3 is TGTGCCAGCAGCCCAAGAGCCCCAGGGGGTAGCGGGAGAGGCTCCTACGAGCAGTACTTC.

CDR3 sequence reads: CASRTGVNTEAFF. The CDR3 nucleotides read TGTGCCTCACGGACAGGCGTGAACACTGAAGCTTTCTTT. This chain connects TRBV30 to TRBJ1-1; 7 nucleotides agree with TRBD1. The CDR3 runs 13 residues. V shed 7 bases, J shed 0 bases, and the junction held 5 bases outside the gene matches. Germline assignment: CDR1 GTSNPN and CDR2 SVGIG (reference sequence).

V is TRBV5-4 and J is TRBJ2-1; TRBD1 is a possible D gene (6 bases). The CDR3 runs 14 residues. V lost 6 bases and J lost 9, with 19 bases in between. CDR1 is SGHNT and CDR2 is YYREEE in the germline V gene (reference sequence). CDR3 amino acids: CASKTQGGLSEQFF. CDR3 nucleotides: TGTGCCAGCAAGACCCAAGGGGGTTTAAGTGAGCAGTTCTTC.

V is TRBV28 and J is TRBJ1-6, with TRBD1 identical over 7 bases. Germline lookup yields CDR1 MDHEN and CDR2 SYDVKM. The CDR3 runs to 17 residues. V trimming: 5 bases; J trimming: 10 bases; junction bases outside the gene matches: 17. The CDR3 DNA sequence: TGTGCCAGCAGTCTTCCAGGGACAGCATCTTCTGGCTCACCCCTCCACTTT. Translating it yields CASSLPGTASSGSPLHF.

This clone was seen just once. The rearrangement joins TRBV6-5 to TRBJ2-1; 9 nucleotides match TRBD2. CDR3 length: 15 amino acids. After removal of 4 bases from V and 3 bases from J, the junction contained 4 bases not matched to a gene. The germline gives CDR1 MNHEY, CDR2 SVGAGI. The CDR3 nucleotides are TGTGCCAGCAGTTGGCTGACTAGCGGCTACAATGAGCAGTTCTTC. The encoded protein is CASSWLTSGYNEQFF.